This T cell receptor beta chain was sequenced during a study of cytomegalovirus exposure and HLA in healthy donors. Study results and caveats: It was approximately 170 TCR beta chains that were listed as cytomegalovirus-associated. No immune exposure information besides CMV serostatus was available.

CDR1 and CDR2 (germline): SGHNT, YYREEE (reference sequence). The length of the CDR3 is 14 residues. Concerning this clone itself: No antigen is known for it.

The PCR contained 60 Vbeta and 13 Jbeta primers. The table came from immunoSEQ multiplex PCR; TCRdb's copy has only in-frame clones and leaves some out. The data hold roughly 160,000 clones, with around 77% observed a single time. The TCR comes from a man aged 60 to 69 in good health and CMV-seronegative. Sequencing was carried out using PBMCs. The V call is TRBV5-4, the J call TRBJ2-5, with D hard to call. The J call is uncertain, as TRBJ2-7 better fits the DNA end. The CDR3 DNA follows: TGTGCCAGCAGCCCGTGGGCAGGCTCCTACGAGCAGTACTTC. Its translation is CASSPWAGSYEQYF.